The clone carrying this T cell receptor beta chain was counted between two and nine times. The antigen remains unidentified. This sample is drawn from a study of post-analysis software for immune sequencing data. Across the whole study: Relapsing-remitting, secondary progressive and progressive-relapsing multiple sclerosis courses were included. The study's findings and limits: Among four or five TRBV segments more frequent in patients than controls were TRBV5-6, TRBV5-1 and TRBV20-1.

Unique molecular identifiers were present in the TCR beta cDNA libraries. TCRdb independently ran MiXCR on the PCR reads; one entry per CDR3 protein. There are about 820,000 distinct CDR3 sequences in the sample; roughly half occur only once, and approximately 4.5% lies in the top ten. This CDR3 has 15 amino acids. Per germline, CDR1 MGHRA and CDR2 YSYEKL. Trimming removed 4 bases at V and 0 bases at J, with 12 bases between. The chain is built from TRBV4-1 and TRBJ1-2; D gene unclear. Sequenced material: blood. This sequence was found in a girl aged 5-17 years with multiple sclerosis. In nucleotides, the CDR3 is TGCGCCAGCAGCCCTACAGAACATTCTAACTATGGCTACACCTTC. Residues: CASSPTEHSNYGYTF.